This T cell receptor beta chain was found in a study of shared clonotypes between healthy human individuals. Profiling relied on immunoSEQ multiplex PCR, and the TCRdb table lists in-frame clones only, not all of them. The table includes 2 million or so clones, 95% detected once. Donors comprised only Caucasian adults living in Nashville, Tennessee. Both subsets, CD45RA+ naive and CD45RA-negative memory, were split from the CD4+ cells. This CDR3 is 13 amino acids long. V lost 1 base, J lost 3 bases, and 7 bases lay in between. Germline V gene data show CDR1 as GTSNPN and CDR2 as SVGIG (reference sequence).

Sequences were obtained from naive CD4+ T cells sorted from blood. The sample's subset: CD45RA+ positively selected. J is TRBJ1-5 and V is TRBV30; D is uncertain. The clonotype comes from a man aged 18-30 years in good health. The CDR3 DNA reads TGTGCCTGGAGTGGGACCCCCAATCAGCCCCAGCATTTT. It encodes CAWSGTPNQPQHF. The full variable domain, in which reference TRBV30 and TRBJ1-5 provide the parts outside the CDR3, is SQTIHQWPATLVQPVGSPLSLECTVEGTSNPNLYWYRQAAGRGLQLLFYSVGIGQISSEVPQNLSASRPQDRQFILSSKKLLLSDSGFYLCAWSGTPNQPQHFGDGTRLSIL.